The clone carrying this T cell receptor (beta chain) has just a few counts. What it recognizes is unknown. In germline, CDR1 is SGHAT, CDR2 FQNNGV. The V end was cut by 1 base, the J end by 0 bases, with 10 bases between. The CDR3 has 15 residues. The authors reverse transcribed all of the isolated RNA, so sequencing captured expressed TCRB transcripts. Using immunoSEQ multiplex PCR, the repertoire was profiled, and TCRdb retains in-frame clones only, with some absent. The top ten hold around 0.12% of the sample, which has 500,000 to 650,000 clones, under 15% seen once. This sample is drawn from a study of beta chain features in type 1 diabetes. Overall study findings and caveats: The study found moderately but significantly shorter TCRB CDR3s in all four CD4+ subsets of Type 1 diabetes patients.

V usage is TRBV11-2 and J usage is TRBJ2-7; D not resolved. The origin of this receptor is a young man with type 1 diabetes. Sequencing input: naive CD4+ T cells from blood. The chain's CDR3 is CASSLVRALSYEQYF. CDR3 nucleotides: TGTGCCAGCAGCTTAGTGCGAGCTCTCTCCTACGAGCAGTACTTC.